Following are 2 T cell receptor beta chains from one sample sequenced in a study of radiotherapy plus CTLA-4 blockade in lung cancer (dated by TCRdb to 2016 to 2019). Library method: the immunoSEQ multiplex PCR assay. Held by TCRdb, this immuneACCESS table contains in-frame sequences only and omits some clones. Under half of the omission traces to an unresolved V gene where checked; the cause of the rest is unknown. The sample table shows 90,000 to 100,000 clones, and roughly 74% are seen once. Roughly 3.1% of the sample is held by the ten biggest clonotypes. Sequenced here: peripheral blood, sampled from a patient treated with radiotherapy plus ipilimumab. Receptor source: a human donor with non-small cell lung cancer who had a partial response to radiotherapy plus ipilimumab. Some clones in this sample may be carry-over from other donors' samples.

This chain uses TRBV11-3 with TRBJ2-7; tentatively, D is TRBD2 (5 bases). The V end was cut by 5 bases, the J end by 3 bases, with 20 bases between. Per germline, CDR1 SGHNT and CDR2 YENEEA. The length of the CDR3 is 16 residues. The DNA for the CDR3 is TGTGCCAGCAGCCCTCGAAGCGGAGCAATATTCTACGAGCAGTACTTC. It codes for CASSPRSGAIFYEQYF.

The genes are TRBV7-2 and TRBJ1-2; TRBD1 is a possible D gene (5 bases). From germline, CDR1 is SGHTA and CDR2 FQGNSA. Deletions cut 5 bases from V and 1 base from J, with 20 bases between. There are 17 residues in the CDR3. The CDR3 nucleotides read TGTGCCAGCAGCGGAGGGGTATTACTCGACATTAACTATGGCTACACCTTC. Amino acid sequence: CASSGGVLLDINYGYTF.